These T cell receptor beta chains were read from a single sample in a study of spatial heterogeneity in lung cancer. A single record per CDR3 protein comes from TCRdb applying MiXCR to the 5' RACE reads. The repertoire holds 30,000 to 40,000 distinct CDR3 sequences, with just over 3% as singletons. Sequenced material: normal lung tissue next to the tumor, taken at surgery. The source is a male donor with early-stage non-small cell lung cancer. CDR3s include the opening cysteine and the closing phenylalanine or tryptophan. D genes are given only for firm matches. Clone size is shown for a subset of rows, as once, few, many or a class of expanded clone.

J gene,D gene,clone size,V gene,CDR3 DNA,CDR3 protein
TRBJ2-3,-,many,TRBV25-1,TGTGCCAGCAGTGGGTTTCGAGGGGACACTAGCACAGATACGCAGTATTTT,CASSGFRGDTSTDTQYF
TRBJ2-1,-,few,TRBV18,TGTGCCAGCTCACAAAATGAAGCCCTACAGCACAATGAGCAGTTCTTC,CASSQNEALQHNEQFF
TRBJ2-3,TRBD2,many,TRBV29-1,TGCAGCGTAAGACTAGCGGGTCCGGATACGCAGTATTTT,CSVRLAGPDTQYF
TRBJ2-5,-,few,TRBV20-1,TGCAGTGCCCCGACGGGGGAGACCCAGTACTTC,CSAPTGETQYF
TRBJ1-4,-,many,TRBV7-2,TGTGCCAGCAGCTTAAATGAGAGGGAAAAACTGTTTTTT,CASSLNEREKLFF
TRBJ2-3,TRBD2,many,TRBV30,TGTGCCTGGAGCAGGGAGGGACCAGATACGCAGTATTTT,CAWSREGPDTQYF
TRBJ2-7,-,many,TRBV6-5,TGTGCCAGCAAAAGGTCCAGGACCGAGCAGTACTTC,CASKRSRTEQYF
TRBJ1-2,-,many,TRBV29-1,TGCAGCGTTGGGGGAATTGGCTATGGCTACACCTTC,CSVGGIGYGYTF
TRBJ2-7,TRBD1,many,TRBV12-3/TRBV12-4,TGTGCCAGCAGTTTAGACGAGGACAGGTCCCACGAGCAGTACTTC,CASSLDEDRSHEQYF
TRBJ1-1,-,many,TRBV7-9,TGTGCCAGCAGCCCACAGGGTAGGGAGACTGAAGCTTTCTTT,CASSPQGRETEAFF
TRBJ1-1,-,many,TRBV29-1,TGCAGCGGGGCCAACCTGAACACTGAAGCTTTCTTT,CSGANLNTEAFF
TRBJ2-1,TRBD2,many,TRBV6-5,TGTGCCAGCAGCCCCAGACTAGCGGGGGACCATGAGCAGTTCTTC,CASSPRLAGDHEQFF
TRBJ1-1,-,many,TRBV12-3/TRBV12-4,TGTGCCAGCAGGTACGGGGGAGGCGGCACTGAAGCTTTCTTT,CASRYGGGGTEAFF
TRBJ1-5,TRBD1,many,TRBV10-2,TGCGCCAGCAGTGCGCAGGACAGGGGGCCGCATCAGCCCCAGCATTTT,CASSAQDRGPHQPQHF
TRBJ1-1,-,many,TRBV11-2,TGTGCCAGCAGCTTAGATGGCAGACTAGAAGCTTTCTTT,CASSLDGRLEAFF
TRBJ2-4,-,many,TRBV27,TGTGCCAGCAGTGTGGGAAACATTCAGTACTTC,CASSVGNIQYF
TRBJ1-1,-,many,TRBV20-1,TGCAGTGCTAGAGACCCCCGGCAGGGGAGCACTGAAGCTTTCTTT,CSARDPRQGSTEAFF
TRBJ2-5,-,many,TRBV5-5,TGTGCCAGCAGCTTACCGGGACAAGTAGAGACCCAGTACTTC,CASSLPGQVETQYF
TRBJ2-1,-,many,TRBV6-5,TGTGCCAGCAGTTACTCGCTGGGCTACGGAGGGAATGAGCAGTTCTTC,CASSYSLGYGGNEQFF
TRBJ1-1,TRBD1,many,TRBV29-1,TGCAGCGTTGATGGACAGGGGGTAATGAACACTGAAGCTTTCTTT,CSVDGQGVMNTEAFF
TRBJ2-6,-,many,TRBV5-1,TGCGCCAGCAGACTTTCCAGCTCTGGGGCCAACGTCCTGACTTTC,CASRLSSSGANVLTF
TRBJ2-1,-,many,TRBV25-1,TGTGCCAGCAGTGATGTAACGGGGTCTAACAATGAGCAGTTCTTC,CASSDVTGSNNEQFF
TRBJ2-7,TRBD1,few,TRBV6-5,TGTGCCAGCGGACCCTTAGGGACAGCCGAGCAGTACTTC,CASGPLGTAEQYF
TRBJ2-7,TRBD2,many,TRBV6-6,TGTGCCAGCAGTACTCCGGGACTACCCTACGAGCAGTACTTC,CASSTPGLPYEQYF
TRBJ2-4,TRBD1,many,TRBV11-2,TGTGCCAGCAGGCCGGGACAGGGGCGACTTTTAGCCAAAAACATTCAGTACTTC,CASRPGQGRLLAKNIQYF
TRBJ2-7,-,-,TRBV5-5,TGTGCCAGCAGCCCTGCTGGCAGGTACGAGCAGTACTTC,CASSPAGRYEQYF
TRBJ2-7,-,many,TRBV7-9,TGTGCCAGCAGCTTAGTAAACGAGCAGTACTTC,CASSLVNEQYF
TRBJ1-6,-,few,TRBV20-1,TGCAGTGCTAGACTGGGGAATTCACCCCTCCACTTT,CSARLGNSPLHF
TRBJ2-5,-,many,TRBV29-1,TGCAGCTCTTCCGGGACTCGAGAGACCCAGTACTTC,CSSSGTRETQYF
TRBJ2-5,-,many,TRBV4-1,TGCGCCAGCAGCCCGGGACACCAATTAGAAGAGACCCAGTACTTC,CASSPGHQLEETQYF
TRBJ1-1,-,many,TRBV12-3/TRBV12-4,TGTGCCAGCAGTGCGCCGGGATCCGAAGCTTTCTTT,CASSAPGSEAFF
TRBJ1-1,TRBD1,-,TRBV7-9,TGTGCCAGCAGCTTACAGGGGGCGGGCACTGAAGCTTTCTTT,CASSLQGAGTEAFF
TRBJ1-5,TRBD1,many,TRBV6-5,TGTGCCAGCAGTTCGACAGGGGGCAATCAGCCCCAGCATTTT,CASSSTGGNQPQHF
TRBJ2-6,-,many,TRBV20-1,TGCAGTGCTAGACCCTTAACAGGGGACTACTCTGGGGCCAACGTCCTGACTTTC,CSARPLTGDYSGANVLTF
TRBJ2-5,-,many,TRBV6-5,TGTGCCAGCAGTTACCAGATGGTAGGGGGGACTCAAGAGACCCAGTACTTC,CASSYQMVGGTQETQYF
TRBJ2-7,-,many,TRBV5-4,TGTGCCAGCAGCTCCTTTGTAAGCGACGAGCAGTACTTC,CASSSFVSDEQYF
TRBJ1-6,-,many,TRBV20-1,TGCAGTGCTAGGACCGGAGGCAATTCACCCCTCCACTTT,CSARTGGNSPLHF
TRBJ1-1,TRBD1,many,TRBV28,TGTGCCAGCAGTTCCGCAGGGGGCGGTACATCGCAAGCTTTCTTT,CASSSAGGGTSQAFF
TRBJ2-3,-,few,TRBV20-1,TGCAGTGCTTCTCTTGGGGGACCCTTCATTGATACGCAGTATTTT,CSASLGGPFIDTQYF
TRBJ2-5,-,many,TRBV5-1,TGCGCCAGCAGCTTGGGAGGAAAGCGGGAAGAGACCCAGTACTTC,CASSLGGKREETQYF
TRBJ2-7,TRBD1,many,TRBV6-2/TRBV6-3,TGTGCCAGCAGTTACCCATCCGGGACAGGCTCCTACGAGCAGTACTTC,CASSYPSGTGSYEQYF
TRBJ2-1,-,many,TRBV13,TGTGCCAGCAGCTTAAGGTACAATGAGCAGTTCTTC,CASSLRYNEQFF
TRBJ2-5,-,few,TRBV29-1,TGCAGCGTTGAAGTGGGCATCCAAGAGACCCAGTACTTC,CSVEVGIQETQYF
TRBJ2-7,-,-,TRBV7-9,TGTGCCAGCAGCAAAGCAGGTGTTAACGAGCAGTACTTC,CASSKAGVNEQYF
TRBJ1-5,-,many,TRBV11-2,TGTGCCAGCACCCTTGAGGGGCCGGATCAGCCCCAGCATTTT,CASTLEGPDQPQHF
TRBJ1-1,-,many,TRBV20-1,TGCAGTGCGCGAGGGGGTAGCACTGAAGCTTTCTTT,CSARGGSTEAFF
TRBJ2-3,-,many,TRBV19,TGTGCCTCGGTGGGGAGGACAGATACGCAGTATTTT,CASVGRTDTQYF
TRBJ2-7,-,many,TRBV29-1,TGCACCCCAGGCAAGGTCTACGAGCAGTACTTC,CTPGKVYEQYF
TRBJ2-2,-,many,TRBV18,TGTGCCAGCTCCCTTGGGGGAGACACCGGGGAGCTGTTTTTT,CASSLGGDTGELFF
TRBJ2-5,-,many,TRBV2,TGTGCCAACAACTATGAAGAGACCCAGTACTTC,CANNYEETQYF
TRBJ2-1,-,many,TRBV6-5,TGTGCCAGCACTCTCGGAGGAGGCAGGGGCGTCTACAATGAGCAGTTCTTC,CASTLGGGRGVYNEQFF
TRBJ2-6,-,few,TRBV7-2,TGTGCCAGCAGCGGCAGGCCTGGGAACTCTGGGGCCGACGTCCTGACTTTC,CASSGRPGNSGADVLTF
TRBJ1-4,-,many,TRBV7-9,TGTGCCAGCATGAGGGGACTCGATGAAAAACTGTTTTTT,CASMRGLDEKLFF
TRBJ2-1,-,many,TRBV5-1,TGCGCCAGCAGCTTGGGACCAGGATTGGGTGAGCAGTTCTTC,CASSLGPGLGEQFF
TRBJ1-1,TRBD1,many,TRBV6-5,TGTGCCAGCAGTTACTCGATCGGGGACAGTCCGAACACTGAAGCTTTCTTT,CASSYSIGDSPNTEAFF